This T cell receptor beta chain was recovered during a study of blood T cell repertoires in COVID-19. Study context: Researchers got acute and convalescent COVID-19 samples from the United States, Italy and Spain. Sources were T cells, B-cell-depleted T cells, or PBMCs; the material itself was cDNA or gDNA.

Authors' data handling: For nucleated cells, counts were estimated from reference gene primer amplification. Repertoires were generated with immunoSEQ multiplex PCR, while TCRdb's copy carries only in-frame clones and drops some. D and trimming come from the DNA, and the V and J calls and clone size come from that table. The sample holds roughly 100,000 clones, more than 85% seen once. The CDR3 totals 15 residues. J was trimmed by 2 bases and V by 4 bases; bases with no gene match: 4. Germline V lookup: CDR1 LGHNA, CDR2 YSLEER. Specimen: peripheral blood. The sequence derives from a human donor in a cohort sampled during active COVID-19. The chain joins TRBV4-3 to TRBJ2-3, with 9 bases matching TRBD2. The CDR3 spells CASSPLAGFTDTQYF. The DNA of the CDR3 is TGCGCCAGCAGCCCTCTAGCGGGGTTCACAGATACGCAGTATTTT.